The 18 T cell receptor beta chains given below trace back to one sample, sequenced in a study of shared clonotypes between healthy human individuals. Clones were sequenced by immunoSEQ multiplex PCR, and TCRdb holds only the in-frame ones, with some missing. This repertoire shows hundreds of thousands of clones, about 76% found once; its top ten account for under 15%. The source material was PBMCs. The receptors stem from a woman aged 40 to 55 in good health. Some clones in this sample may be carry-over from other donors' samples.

CDR3 sequence reads: CASSATLQTGEKLFF. The CDR3 region has the DNA TGTGCCAGCAGCGCAACCCTCCAGACAGGGGAGAAACTGTTTTTT. This chain joins TRBV9 and TRBJ1-4; 8 bases are shared with TRBD1. J gave up 11 bases and V 3 bases, and 12 bases lay outside the gene matches. Germline assignment: CDR1 SGDLS and CDR2 YYNGEE. This CDR3 spans 15 amino acids.

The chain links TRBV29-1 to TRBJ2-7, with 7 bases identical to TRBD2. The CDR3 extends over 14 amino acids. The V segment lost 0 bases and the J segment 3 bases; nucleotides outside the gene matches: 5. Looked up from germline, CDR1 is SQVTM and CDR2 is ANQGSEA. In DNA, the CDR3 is TGCAGCGTTGAAGAAGGCCCGGGGGGCTACGAGCAGTACTTC. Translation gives CSVEEGPGGYEQYF.

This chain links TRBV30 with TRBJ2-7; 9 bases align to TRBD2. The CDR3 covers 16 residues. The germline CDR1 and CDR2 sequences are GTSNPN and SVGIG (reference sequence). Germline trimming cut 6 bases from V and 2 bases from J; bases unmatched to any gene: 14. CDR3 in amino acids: CACRIAGVGRAYEQYF. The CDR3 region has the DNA TGTGCCTGCAGAATAGCGGGAGTCGGTCGGGCCTACGAGCAGTACTTC.

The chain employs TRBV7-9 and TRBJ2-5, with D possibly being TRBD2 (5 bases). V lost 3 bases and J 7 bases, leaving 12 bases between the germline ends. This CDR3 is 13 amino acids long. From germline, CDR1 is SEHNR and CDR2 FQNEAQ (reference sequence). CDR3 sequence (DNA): TGTGCCAGCAGCTTCGGACTCGGGTCGACCCAGTACTTC. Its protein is CASSFGLGSTQYF.

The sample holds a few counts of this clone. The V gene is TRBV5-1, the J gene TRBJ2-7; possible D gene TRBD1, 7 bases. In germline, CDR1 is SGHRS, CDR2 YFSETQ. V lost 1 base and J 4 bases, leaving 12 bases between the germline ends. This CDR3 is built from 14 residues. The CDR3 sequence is CASSLMQGGYEQYF. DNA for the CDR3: TGCGCCAGCAGCTTGATGCAGGGGGGTTACGAGCAGTACTTC.

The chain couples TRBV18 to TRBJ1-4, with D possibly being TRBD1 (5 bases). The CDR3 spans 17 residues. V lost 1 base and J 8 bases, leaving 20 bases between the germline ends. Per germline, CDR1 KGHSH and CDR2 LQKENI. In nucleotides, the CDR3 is TGTGCCAGCTCACCACGGCAAAGCTCCACAGAGGGGGAAAAACTGTTTTTT. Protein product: CASSPRQSSTEGEKLFF.

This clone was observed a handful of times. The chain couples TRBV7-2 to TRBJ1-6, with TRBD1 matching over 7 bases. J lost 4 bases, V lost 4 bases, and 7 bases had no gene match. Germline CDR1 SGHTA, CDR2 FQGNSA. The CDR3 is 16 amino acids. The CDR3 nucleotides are TGTGCCAGCAGCTCGTACAGGGGAGGTTATAATTCACCCCTCCACTTT. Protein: CASSSYRGGYNSPLHF.

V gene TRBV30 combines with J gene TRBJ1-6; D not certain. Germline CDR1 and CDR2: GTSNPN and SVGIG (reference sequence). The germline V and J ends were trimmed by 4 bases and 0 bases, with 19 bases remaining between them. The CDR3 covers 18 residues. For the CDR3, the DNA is TGTGCCTGGAATTCAGGTAGAATCAGATTCTCCTATAATTCACCCCTCCACTTT. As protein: CAWNSGRIRFSYNSPLHF.

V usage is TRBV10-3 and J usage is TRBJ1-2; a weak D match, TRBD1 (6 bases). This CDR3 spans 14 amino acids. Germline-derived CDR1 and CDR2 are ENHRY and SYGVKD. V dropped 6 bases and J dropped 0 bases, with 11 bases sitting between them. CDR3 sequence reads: CAIRGGSSNYGYTF. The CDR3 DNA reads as TGTGCCATCAGGGGGGGCAGCTCTAACTATGGCTACACCTTC.

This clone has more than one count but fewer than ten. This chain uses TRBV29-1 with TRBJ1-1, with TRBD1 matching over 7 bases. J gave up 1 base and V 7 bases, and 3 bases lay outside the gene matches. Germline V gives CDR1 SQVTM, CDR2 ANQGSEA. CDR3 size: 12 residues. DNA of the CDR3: TGCAGCGGCCGGACAGGGAACACTGAAGCTTTCTTT. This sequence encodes CSGRTGNTEAFF.

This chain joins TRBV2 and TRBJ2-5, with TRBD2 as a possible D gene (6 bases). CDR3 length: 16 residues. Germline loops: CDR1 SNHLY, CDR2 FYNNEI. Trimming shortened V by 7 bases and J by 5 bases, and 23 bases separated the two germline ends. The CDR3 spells CASTPRSQAGRETQYF. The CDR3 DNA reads TGTGCCAGCACTCCGCGGAGTCAAGCGGGTCGGGAGACCCAGTACTTC.

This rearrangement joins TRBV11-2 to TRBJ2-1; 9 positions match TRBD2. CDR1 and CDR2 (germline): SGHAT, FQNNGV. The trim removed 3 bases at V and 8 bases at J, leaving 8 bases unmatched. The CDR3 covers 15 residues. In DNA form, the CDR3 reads TGTGCCAGCAGCTTTTTGCTAGCGGGAAACGATGAGCAGTTCTTC. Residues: CASSFLLAGNDEQFF.

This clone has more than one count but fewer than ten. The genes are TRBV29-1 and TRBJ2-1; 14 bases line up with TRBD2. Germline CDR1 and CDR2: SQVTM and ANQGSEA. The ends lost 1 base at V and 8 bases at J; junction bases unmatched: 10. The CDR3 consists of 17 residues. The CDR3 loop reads CSVEGPTSGRGGDEQFF. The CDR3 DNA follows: TGCAGCGTTGAAGGTCCGACTAGCGGGAGGGGCGGCGATGAGCAGTTCTTC.

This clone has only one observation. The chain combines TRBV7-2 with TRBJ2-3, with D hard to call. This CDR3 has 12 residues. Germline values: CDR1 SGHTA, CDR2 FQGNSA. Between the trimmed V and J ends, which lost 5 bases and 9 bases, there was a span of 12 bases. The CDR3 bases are TGTGCCAGCAGCCCCACTGGATCAACGCAGTATTTT. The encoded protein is CASSPTGSTQYF.

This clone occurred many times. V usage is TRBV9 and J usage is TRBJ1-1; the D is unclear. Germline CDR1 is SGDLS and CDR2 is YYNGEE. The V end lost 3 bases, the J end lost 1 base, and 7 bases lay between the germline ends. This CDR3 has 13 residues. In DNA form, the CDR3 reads TGTGCCAGCAGCGCCGACACGAACACTGAAGCTTTCTTT. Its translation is CASSADTNTEAFF.

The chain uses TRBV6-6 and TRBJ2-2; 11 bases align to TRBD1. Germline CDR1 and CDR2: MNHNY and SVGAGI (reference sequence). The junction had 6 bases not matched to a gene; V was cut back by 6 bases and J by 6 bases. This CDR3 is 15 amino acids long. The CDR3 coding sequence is TGTGCCAGCAGCGGACAGGGGGCGATGGCCGGGGAGCTGTTTTTT. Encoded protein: CASSGQGAMAGELFF.

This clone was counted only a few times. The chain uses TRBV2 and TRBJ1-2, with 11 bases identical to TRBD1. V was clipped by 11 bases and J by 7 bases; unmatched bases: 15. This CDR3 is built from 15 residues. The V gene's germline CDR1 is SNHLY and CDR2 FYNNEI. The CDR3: CAVGQGAFNTGGYTF. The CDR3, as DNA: TGTGCCGTAGGACAGGGGGCTTTTAATACGGGTGGCTACACCTTC.

The CDR3 region is CASSYPRDRPYEQYF. Written as DNA, the CDR3 is TGTGCCAGCAGTTACCCAAGGGACAGGCCCTACGAGCAGTACTTC. The rearrangement joins TRBV6-6 to TRBJ2-7, with TRBD1 identical over 8 bases. From germline, CDR1 is MNHNY and CDR2 SVGAGI (reference sequence). The CDR3 has 15 residues. V shed 2 bases and J 2 bases; nucleotides not matched to a gene: 5.